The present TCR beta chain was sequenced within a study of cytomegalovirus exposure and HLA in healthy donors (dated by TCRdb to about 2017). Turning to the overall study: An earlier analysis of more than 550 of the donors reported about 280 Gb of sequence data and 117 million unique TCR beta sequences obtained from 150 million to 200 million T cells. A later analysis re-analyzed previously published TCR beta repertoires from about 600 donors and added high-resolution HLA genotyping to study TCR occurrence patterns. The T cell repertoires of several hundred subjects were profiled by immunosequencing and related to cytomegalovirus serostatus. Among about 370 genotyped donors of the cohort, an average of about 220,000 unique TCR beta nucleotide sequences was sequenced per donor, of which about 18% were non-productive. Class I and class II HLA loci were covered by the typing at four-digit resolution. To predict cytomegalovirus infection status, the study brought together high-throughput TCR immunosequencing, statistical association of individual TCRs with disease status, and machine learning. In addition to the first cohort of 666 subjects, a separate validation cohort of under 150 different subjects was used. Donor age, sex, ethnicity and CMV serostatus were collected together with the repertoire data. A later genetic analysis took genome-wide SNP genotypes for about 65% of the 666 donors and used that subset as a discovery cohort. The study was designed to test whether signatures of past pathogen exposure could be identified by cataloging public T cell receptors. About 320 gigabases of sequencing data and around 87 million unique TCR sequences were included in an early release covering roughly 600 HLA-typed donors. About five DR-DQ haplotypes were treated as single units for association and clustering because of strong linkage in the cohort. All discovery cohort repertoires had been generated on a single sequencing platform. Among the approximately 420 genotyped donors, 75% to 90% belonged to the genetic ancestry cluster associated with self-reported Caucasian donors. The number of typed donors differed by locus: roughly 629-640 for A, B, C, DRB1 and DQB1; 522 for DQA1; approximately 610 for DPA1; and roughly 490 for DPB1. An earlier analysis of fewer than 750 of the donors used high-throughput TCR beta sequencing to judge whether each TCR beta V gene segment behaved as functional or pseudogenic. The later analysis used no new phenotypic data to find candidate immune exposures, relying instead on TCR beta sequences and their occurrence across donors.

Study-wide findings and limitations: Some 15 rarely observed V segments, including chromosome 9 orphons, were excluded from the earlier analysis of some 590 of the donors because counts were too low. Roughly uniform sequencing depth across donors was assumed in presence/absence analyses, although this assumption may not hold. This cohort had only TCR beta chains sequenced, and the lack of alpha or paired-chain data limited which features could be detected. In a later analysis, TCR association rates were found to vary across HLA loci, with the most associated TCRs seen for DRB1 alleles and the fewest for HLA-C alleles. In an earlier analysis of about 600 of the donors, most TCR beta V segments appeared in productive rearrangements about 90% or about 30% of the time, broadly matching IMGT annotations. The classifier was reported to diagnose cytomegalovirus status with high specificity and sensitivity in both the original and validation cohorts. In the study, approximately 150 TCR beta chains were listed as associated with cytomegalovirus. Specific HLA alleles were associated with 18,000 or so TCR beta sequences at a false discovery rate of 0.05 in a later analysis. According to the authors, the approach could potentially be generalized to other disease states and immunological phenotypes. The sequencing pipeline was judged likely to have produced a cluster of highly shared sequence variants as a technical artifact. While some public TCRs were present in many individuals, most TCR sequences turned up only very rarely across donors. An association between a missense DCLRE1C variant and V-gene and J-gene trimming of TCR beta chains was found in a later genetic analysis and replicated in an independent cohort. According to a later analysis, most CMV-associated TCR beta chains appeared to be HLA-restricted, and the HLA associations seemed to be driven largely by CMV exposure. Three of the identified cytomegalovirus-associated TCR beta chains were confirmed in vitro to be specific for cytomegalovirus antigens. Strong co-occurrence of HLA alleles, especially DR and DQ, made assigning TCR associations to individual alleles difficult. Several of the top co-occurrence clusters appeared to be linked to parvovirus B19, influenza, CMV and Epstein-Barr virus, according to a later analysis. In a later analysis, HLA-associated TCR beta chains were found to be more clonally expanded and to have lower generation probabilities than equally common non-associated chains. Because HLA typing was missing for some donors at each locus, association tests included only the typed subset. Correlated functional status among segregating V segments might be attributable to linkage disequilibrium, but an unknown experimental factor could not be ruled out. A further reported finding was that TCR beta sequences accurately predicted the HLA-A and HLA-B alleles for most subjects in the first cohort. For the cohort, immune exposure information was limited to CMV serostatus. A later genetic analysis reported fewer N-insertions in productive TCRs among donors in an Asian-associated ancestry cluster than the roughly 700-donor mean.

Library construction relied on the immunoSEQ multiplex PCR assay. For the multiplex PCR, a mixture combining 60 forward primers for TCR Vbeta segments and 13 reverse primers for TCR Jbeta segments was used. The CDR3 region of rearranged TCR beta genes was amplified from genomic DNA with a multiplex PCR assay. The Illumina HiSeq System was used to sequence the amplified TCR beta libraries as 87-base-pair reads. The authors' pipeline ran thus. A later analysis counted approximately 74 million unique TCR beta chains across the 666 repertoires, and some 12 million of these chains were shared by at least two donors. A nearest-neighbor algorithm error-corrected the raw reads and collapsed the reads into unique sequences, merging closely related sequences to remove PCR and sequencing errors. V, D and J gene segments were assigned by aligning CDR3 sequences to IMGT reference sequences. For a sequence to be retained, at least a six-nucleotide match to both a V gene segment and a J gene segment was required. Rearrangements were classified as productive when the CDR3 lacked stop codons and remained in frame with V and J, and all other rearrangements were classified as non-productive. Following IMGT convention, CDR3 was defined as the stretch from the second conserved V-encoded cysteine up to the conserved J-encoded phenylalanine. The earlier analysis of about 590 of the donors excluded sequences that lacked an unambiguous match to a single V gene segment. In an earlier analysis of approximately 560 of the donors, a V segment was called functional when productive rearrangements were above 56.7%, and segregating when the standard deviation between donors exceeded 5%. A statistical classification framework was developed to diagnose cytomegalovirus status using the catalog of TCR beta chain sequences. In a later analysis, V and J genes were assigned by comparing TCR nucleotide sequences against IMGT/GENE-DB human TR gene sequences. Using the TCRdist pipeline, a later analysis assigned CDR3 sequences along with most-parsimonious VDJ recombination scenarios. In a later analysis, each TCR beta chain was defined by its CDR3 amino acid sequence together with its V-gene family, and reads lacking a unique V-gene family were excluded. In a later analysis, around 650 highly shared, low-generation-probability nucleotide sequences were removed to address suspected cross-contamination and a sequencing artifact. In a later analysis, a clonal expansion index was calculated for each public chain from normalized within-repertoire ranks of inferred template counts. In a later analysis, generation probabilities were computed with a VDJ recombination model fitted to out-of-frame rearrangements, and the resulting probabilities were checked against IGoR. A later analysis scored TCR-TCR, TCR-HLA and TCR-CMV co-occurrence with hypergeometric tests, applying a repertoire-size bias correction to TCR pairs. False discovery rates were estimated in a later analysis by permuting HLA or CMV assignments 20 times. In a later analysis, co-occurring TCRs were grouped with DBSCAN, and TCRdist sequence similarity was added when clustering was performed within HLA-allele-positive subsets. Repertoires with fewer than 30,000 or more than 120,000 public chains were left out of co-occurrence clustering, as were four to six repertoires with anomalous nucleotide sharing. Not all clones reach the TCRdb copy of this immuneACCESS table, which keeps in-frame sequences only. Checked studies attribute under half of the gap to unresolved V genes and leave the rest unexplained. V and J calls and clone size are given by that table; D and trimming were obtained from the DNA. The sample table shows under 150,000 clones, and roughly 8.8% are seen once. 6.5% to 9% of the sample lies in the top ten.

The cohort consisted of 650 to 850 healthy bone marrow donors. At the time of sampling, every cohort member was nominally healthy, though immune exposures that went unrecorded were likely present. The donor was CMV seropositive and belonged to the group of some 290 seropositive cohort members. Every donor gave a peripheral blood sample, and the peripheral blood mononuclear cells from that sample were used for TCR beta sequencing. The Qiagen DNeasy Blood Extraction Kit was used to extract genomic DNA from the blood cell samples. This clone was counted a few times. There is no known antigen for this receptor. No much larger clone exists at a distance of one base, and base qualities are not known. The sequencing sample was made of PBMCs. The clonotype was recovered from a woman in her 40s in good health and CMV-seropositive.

The CDR3 protein is CASSRDRYYNSPLHF. Read as DNA, the sequence is TGTGCCAGCAGCCGGGACAGATACTATAATTCACCCCTCCACTTT. Recombination connected TRBV5-6 to TRBJ1-6, and TRBD1 aligns with 7 junction nucleotides. The germline V gene encodes CDR1 SGHDT and CDR2 YYEEEE. Ends trimmed: V by 4 bases, J by 3 bases; bases unmatched to a gene: 4. CDR3 length: 15 amino acids, cysteine to phenylalanine. The retained sequence is limited to the CDR3, 45 bases, with the frame set at the first base.